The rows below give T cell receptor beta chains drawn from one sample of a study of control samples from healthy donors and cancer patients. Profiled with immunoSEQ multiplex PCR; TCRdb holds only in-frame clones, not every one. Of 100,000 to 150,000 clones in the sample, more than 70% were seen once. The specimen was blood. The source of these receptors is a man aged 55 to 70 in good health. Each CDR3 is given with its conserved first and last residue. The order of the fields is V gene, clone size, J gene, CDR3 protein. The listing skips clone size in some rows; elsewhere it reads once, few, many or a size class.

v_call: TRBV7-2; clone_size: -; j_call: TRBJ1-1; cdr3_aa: CASSPLPGGNTEAFF
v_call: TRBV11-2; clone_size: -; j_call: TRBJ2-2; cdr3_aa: CASSETGTTTGELFF
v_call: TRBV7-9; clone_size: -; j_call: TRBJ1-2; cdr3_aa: CASSLGVAGAGGYTF
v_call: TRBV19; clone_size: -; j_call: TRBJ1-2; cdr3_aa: CASRRRLGGPLRPLNYGYTF
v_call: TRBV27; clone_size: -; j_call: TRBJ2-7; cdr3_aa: CASRLAGTGVGEQYF
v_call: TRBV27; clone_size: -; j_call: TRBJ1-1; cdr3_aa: CASSRQSGGTEAFF
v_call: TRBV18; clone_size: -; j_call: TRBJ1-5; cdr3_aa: CASSPGLNQPQHF
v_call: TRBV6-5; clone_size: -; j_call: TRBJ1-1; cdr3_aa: CASSWDRVDTEAFF
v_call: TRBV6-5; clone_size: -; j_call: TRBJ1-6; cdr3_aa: CASSNSGAGNSPLHF
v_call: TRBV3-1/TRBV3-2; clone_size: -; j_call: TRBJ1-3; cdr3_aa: CASSQQTGLAGNTIYF
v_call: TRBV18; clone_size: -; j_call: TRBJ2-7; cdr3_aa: CASSPGGLGSSEQYF
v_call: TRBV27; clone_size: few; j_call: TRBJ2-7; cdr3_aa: CASSPPSHPEQYF
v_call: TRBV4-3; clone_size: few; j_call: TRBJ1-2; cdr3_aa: CASSQDFGPIGYTF
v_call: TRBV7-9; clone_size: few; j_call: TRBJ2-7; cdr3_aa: CASSQVTHPYEQYF
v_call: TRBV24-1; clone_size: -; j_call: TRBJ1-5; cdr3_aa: CATRGTGGQPQHF
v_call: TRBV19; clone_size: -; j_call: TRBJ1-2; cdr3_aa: CASSTQGYGYTF
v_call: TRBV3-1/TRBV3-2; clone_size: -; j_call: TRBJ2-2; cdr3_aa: CASSFGRGDTGELFF
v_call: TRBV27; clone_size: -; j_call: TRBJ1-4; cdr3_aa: CASSFDRDEKLFF
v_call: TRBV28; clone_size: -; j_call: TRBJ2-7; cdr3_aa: CASSLVRYEQYF
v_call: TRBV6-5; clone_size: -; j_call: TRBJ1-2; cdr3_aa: CASSGYGYTF
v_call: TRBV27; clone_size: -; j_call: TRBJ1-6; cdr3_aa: CASLSLVPANSPLHF
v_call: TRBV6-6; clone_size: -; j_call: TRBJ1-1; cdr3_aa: CASAEGALNTEAFF
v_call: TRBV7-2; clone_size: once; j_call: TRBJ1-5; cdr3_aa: CASSLLGVGSNQPQHF
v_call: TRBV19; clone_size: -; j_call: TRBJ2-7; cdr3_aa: CASSIAALSSYEQYF
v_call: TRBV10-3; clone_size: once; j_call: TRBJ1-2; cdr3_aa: CAISWGPAAGYTF
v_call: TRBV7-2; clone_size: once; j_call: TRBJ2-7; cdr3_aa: CASSLIGHEQYF
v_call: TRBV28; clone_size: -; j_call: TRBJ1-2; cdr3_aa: CASSDSSYGGYTF